This T cell receptor beta chain was captured in a study of shared clonotypes between healthy human individuals. Germline assignment: CDR1 MDHEN and CDR2 SYDVKM. The V gene end was trimmed by 5 bases and the J gene end by 0 bases; junction bases not matched to a gene: 12. This CDR3 comprises 18 residues. With regard to this clone: Its antigen is unknown.

Participating donors were healthy, HIV-negative adults free of recent acute infections or vaccinations. Into CD45RA+ naive and CD45RA-negative memory subsets, the CD4+ cells were split. Findings and limits, study-wide: The sharing of 5% to 5.5% of naive CD4 clonotypes was seen across a handful of donors. Measured sharing among donors was expected to vary with sequencing depth.

Sequenced by immunoSEQ multiplex PCR; TCRdb stores in-frame clones only, minus some. The sample yields 2 million to 3 million clones, approximately 93% seen once. Sequenced sample: naive CD4+ T cells from PBMCs. Subset meaning: CD45RA+ positively selected. The J gene is TRBJ1-3, the V gene TRBV28; TRBD1 matches 8 bases. The sequence was obtained from a man between 18 and 29 years old in good health. Some clones in this sample may be carry-over from other donors' samples. In DNA, the CDR3 is TGTGCCAGCAGTCCAATCGGAAAAGGACAGGGCTCTGGAAACACCATATATTTT. Translating gives CASSPIGKGQGSGNTIYF.